The T cell receptor (beta chain) under discussion was sequenced for a study of blood T cell repertoires in COVID-19. In the study overall: Acute and convalescent COVID-19 samples came from the United States, Italy and Spain. Sample material is recorded as cDNA or gDNA derived from T cells, B-cell-depleted T cells, or PBMCs.

Authors' analysis steps: Estimates of nucleated cell counts were drawn from the amplification of reference gene primers. TCRdb keeps only in-frame clones here, not all; method: immunoSEQ multiplex PCR. V and J calls and clone size are copied from that table; D and trimming were computed from the DNA. In the table there are 40,000 to 60,000 clones, around 84% of which are singletons. The CDR3 length is 15 residues. V gave up 5 bases and J gave up 0 bases; unmatched junction bases: 4. Germline V gene sequence: CDR1 MNHEY, CDR2 SVGAGI. Sequenced input: peripheral blood. The receptor was derived from a human donor in a cohort sampled during active COVID-19. The rearrangement links TRBV6-5 to TRBJ1-3; 7 bases are shared with TRBD1. CDR3 sequence reads: CASSPGQNSGNTIYF. The CDR3 nucleotides read TGTGCCAGCAGTCCGGGACAGAACTCTGGAAACACCATATATTTT.